This T cell receptor (beta chain) derives from a study of blood T cell repertoires in COVID-19. Looking at the study overall: Both acute and convalescent COVID-19 samples were obtained from the United States, Italy and Spain.

The assay was immunoSEQ multiplex PCR, and TCRdb's table has in-frame clones only and misses some. Among over 200,000 clones, 80% to 90% were seen once, and the ten largest hold more than 9%. The V and J ends lost 0 bases and 9 bases respectively, with 21 bases between them. This CDR3 comprises 16 residues. Germline lookup yields CDR1 SGHRS and CDR2 YFSETQ. The chain couples TRBV5-1 to TRBJ2-5; tentatively, D is TRBD2 (7 bases). This clonotype originated in a man aged 50-59 years with COVID-19, enrolled during active disease. The specimen was peripheral blood. CDR3 sequence: CASSLVLAAGAASQYF. The CDR3 nucleotides read TGCGCCAGCAGCTTGGTGTTAGCGGCGGGGGCGGCGTCCCAGTACTTC.